The subject of this entry is one T cell receptor (beta chain). The entry originates in a study of control samples from healthy donors and cancer patients. Clones were sequenced by immunoSEQ multiplex PCR, and TCRdb holds only the in-frame ones, with some missing. The table records 70,000 to 95,000 clones, 70% to 90% of them present only once. V was trimmed by 2 bases and J by 2 bases, leaving 3 bases between them. This CDR3 has 12 residues. CDR1 is MNHEY and CDR2 is SVGAGI in the germline V gene. The chain is built from TRBV6-5 and TRBJ1-2; D unresolved. Sequencing used blood. This clonotype originated in a man aged 45-65 years in good health. The CDR3 reads CASSYGNYGYTF. The CDR3 DNA sequence: TGTGCCAGCAGTTACGGGAACTATGGCTACACCTTC.